One and the same sample provided the 27 T cell receptor beta chains below, sequenced in a study of T-cell reconstitution after alpha-beta-depleted transplantation in children. Molecular barcoding with unique molecular identifiers was used for the TCRbeta library. MiXCR was run by TCRdb on the PCR reads, yielding one entry per CDR3 protein. The table includes around 580,000 distinct CDR3 sequences, more than 20% detected once. Material: PBMCs, obtained before TCRalphabeta/CD19-depleted stem cell transplant. All receptors derive from a boy younger than two with Wiskott-Aldrich syndrome, due to receive a stem cell transplant.

In its sample, this clonotype was seen a few times. V is TRBV6-5 and J is TRBJ2-3; 7 positions match TRBD1. Losses at the gene ends were 2 bases for V and 7 bases for J; bases not matched to a gene: 12. Germline V gene sequence: CDR1 MNHEY, CDR2 SVGAGI. The CDR3 is 16 residues long. The CDR3 DNA reads as TGTGCCAGCAGTTACAAGACAGGGTTTCGGACGAATACGCAGTATTTT. Translating it yields CASSYKTGFRTNTQYF.

The rearrangement joins TRBV3-1 to TRBJ2-1; no definite D call. Germline V CDR1 and CDR2: LGHDT, YNNKEL (reference sequence). V gave up 0 bases and J gave up 6 bases, with 6 bases separating them. This CDR3 has 13 amino acids. The DNA of the CDR3 is TGTGCCAGCAGCCAAGATCCGGCCAATGAGCAGTTCTTC. As protein: CASSQDPANEQFF.

This chain connects TRBV5-1 to TRBJ2-7, with 7 nucleotides matching TRBD2. Germline assignment: CDR1 SGHRS and CDR2 YFSETQ. The CDR3 consists of 17 residues. Trimming cost V 2 bases and J 1 base; bases outside gene matches: 12. The CDR3: CASSFLSWEGKSYEQYF. The CDR3 bases are TGCGCCAGCAGCTTCTTGAGTTGGGAGGGAAAATCCTACGAGCAGTACTTC.

This chain connects TRBV29-1 to TRBJ2-7, with TRBD2 matching over 15 bases. The length of the CDR3 is 14 residues. Looked up from germline, CDR1 is SQVTM and CDR2 is ANQGSEA. Trimming cost V 6 bases and J 0 bases; bases outside gene matches: 0. The CDR3 nucleotides are TGCAGCGTGGGACTAGCGGGAGGCTCCTACGAGCAGTACTTC. Translation: CSVGLAGGSYEQYF.

V is TRBV14 and J is TRBJ2-1; D might be TRBD2 (5 bases). Germline assignment: CDR1 SGHDN and CDR2 FVKESK. This CDR3 has 17 amino acids. With 0 bases removed from V and 4 bases from J, the gap between germline ends came to 16 bases. CDR3 region: CASSQDLRGSGYNEQFF. CDR3 DNA: TGTGCCAGCAGCCAAGATCTTAGAGGGAGCGGTTACAATGAGCAGTTCTTC.

The V gene is TRBV10-3, the J gene TRBJ1-1; the D gene is possibly TRBD1 (5 bases). Germline V CDR1 and CDR2: ENHRY, SYGVKD. The ends were cut back, 3 bases at V and 4 bases at J, with 9 bases in the middle. The CDR3 is made up of 13 amino acids. The CDR3 protein is CAISDRVSTEAFF. The CDR3, as DNA: TGTGCCATCAGTGACAGGGTGTCCACTGAAGCTTTCTTT.

This clonotype was detected once. The gene calls are TRBV20-1 and TRBJ1-2, with D maybe TRBD1 (5 bases). This CDR3 has 15 amino acids. CDR1 is DFQATT and CDR2 is SNEGSKA in the germline V gene (reference sequence). Trimming cost V 6 bases and J 0 bases, with 17 bases left between them. Here the CDR3 reads CSARQTGRANYGYTF. CDR3 DNA sequence: TGCAGTGCGAGACAAACAGGACGAGCTAACTATGGCTACACCTTC.

A few counts support this clonotype. One end of the junction does not line up with germline, which may come from a read error. This sequence joins TRBV27 and TRBJ2-7, with TRBD1 as a possible D gene (6 bases). CDR3 length: 12 residues. Germline V gene sequence: CDR1 MNHEY, CDR2 SMNVEV (reference sequence). CDR3 nucleotide sequence: TGTGCCAGCAGTTTTCGTCGGGACAAGTTGAACTTC. It is translated as CASSFRRDKLNF.

This clonotype was seen only a few times. J is TRBJ2-2 and V is TRBV4-1; 8 bases agree with TRBD1. The CDR3 runs to 16 residues. Germline CDR1 MGHRA, CDR2 YSYEKL. After removal of 2 bases from V and 1 base from J, the junction contained 3 bases not matched to a gene. In nucleotides, the CDR3 is TGCGCCAGCAGCCAAACCGGGACAGGGAACACCGGGGAGCTGTTTTTT. Its translation is CASSQTGTGNTGELFF.

There are a few counts of this clonotype. This sequence joins TRBV7-2 and TRBJ2-7; perhaps TRBD2 as D (6 bases). The CDR3 has 15 amino acids. The V gene lost 4 bases and the J gene lost 1 base, with 14 bases spanning the gap. CDR1 is SGHTA and CDR2 is FQGNSA in the germline V gene. In DNA form, the CDR3 reads TGTGCCAGCAGCTCTGAGGACTACTTTTCCTACGAGCAGTACTTC. This codes for CASSSEDYFSYEQYF.

J is TRBJ1-6 and V is TRBV12-3 or TRBV12-4; a possible D gene is TRBD1 (5 bases). V lost 5 bases and J 6 bases, leaving 5 bases between the germline ends. The CDR3 spans 12 residues. The CDR3: CASSDSNSPLHF. The CDR3 coding sequence is TGTGCCAGCAGTGACAGTAATTCACCCCTCCACTTT.

The chain uses TRBV20-1 and TRBJ1-5, with D possibly matching TRBD1 (5 bases). Germline values: CDR1 DFQATT, CDR2 SNEGSKA (reference sequence). Trimming left V 3 bases short and J 2 bases short, with 20 bases between. The CDR3 is 17 residues long. The CDR3 DNA reads TGCAGTGCTAGTCAAACGCCGGGGGGATTCGGCAATCAGCCCCAGCATTTT. As protein: CSASQTPGGFGNQPQHF.

This clonotype showed up just a few times. This rearrangement joins TRBV12-3 or TRBV12-4 to TRBJ2-1, with no clear D. The CDR3 sequence is 13 residues long. Trimming cost V 7 bases and J 8 bases, with 15 bases left between them. The chain's CDR3 is CASTHPAIDEQFF. The CDR3 region has the DNA TGTGCCAGCACCCATCCAGCTATTGATGAGCAGTTCTTC.

This clonotype has a handful of counts. The chain employs TRBV6-5 and TRBJ1-1, with D maybe TRBD1 (6 bases). The CDR3 totals 15 residues. Germline loops: CDR1 MNHEY, CDR2 SVGAGI. Trimming removed 2 bases at V and 5 bases at J, with 15 bases between. The CDR3 region is CASSYGQRVGTEAFF. In DNA form, the CDR3 reads TGTGCCAGCAGTTACGGACAGCGGGTGGGTACTGAAGCTTTCTTT.

The V call is TRBV12-5, the J call TRBJ2-7; 7 nucleotides match TRBD2. V trimming: 6 bases; J trimming: 7 bases; junction bases outside the gene matches: 6. Germline V CDR1 and CDR2: LGHNT, FRNRAP. The length of the CDR3 is 12 residues. This chain's CDR3 is CASGQGRAEQYF. CDR3 DNA sequence: TGTGCTAGTGGCCAAGGGAGGGCAGAGCAGTACTTC.

The chain uses TRBV10-3 and TRBJ2-1, with 11 bases fitting TRBD2. Unmatched junction bases numbered 6, after V lost 4 bases and J lost 4 bases. The CDR3 runs 16 residues. In germline, CDR1 is ENHRY, CDR2 SYGVKD. DNA for the CDR3: TGTGCCATCAGTGTGAATCGACTAGCGGGGTACAATGAGCAGTTCTTC. Residues: CAISVNRLAGYNEQFF.

The chain links TRBV5-1 to TRBJ2-3, with D perhaps matching TRBD1 or TRBD2 (5 bases each). There are 18 residues in the CDR3. V was pared by 4 bases and J by 2 bases, with 23 bases between. Germline assignment: CDR1 SGHRS and CDR2 YFSETQ. The CDR3 here is CASSRATGADRPTDTQYF. Written as DNA, the CDR3 is TGCGCCAGCAGCCGCGCCACCGGGGCCGACCGCCCCACAGATACGCAGTATTTT.

CDR3 DNA: TGTGCCAGCAGTCGGGACAGGGTCGATGAGCAGTTCTTC. It is translated as CASSRDRVDEQFF. The rearrangement joins TRBV7-2 to TRBJ2-1; 9 bases align to TRBD1. The CDR3 consists of 13 residues. Trimming at V came to 6 bases and at J to 8 bases, leaving 5 bases not matched to a gene. Looked up from germline, CDR1 is SGHTA and CDR2 is FQGNSA.

The CDR3 spells CASGEQGWDQETQYF. The CDR3 DNA is TGCGCCAGCGGAGAACAGGGCTGGGACCAAGAGACCCAGTACTTC. This chain joins TRBV5-1 and TRBJ2-5, with D possibly being TRBD1 (6 bases). The length of the CDR3 is 15 residues. Per the germline V gene, CDR1 is SGHRS and CDR2 is YFSETQ. The ends were cut back, 7 bases at V and 0 bases at J, with 16 bases in the middle.

V and J are TRBV5-1 and TRBJ2-1, with 7 bases fitting TRBD2. The V gene's germline CDR1 is SGHRS and CDR2 YFSETQ. The CDR3 has 15 amino acids. The trim removed 7 bases at V and 8 bases at J, leaving 15 bases unmatched. The CDR3 is CASGETSVGGYEQFF. CDR3 nucleotides: TGCGCCAGCGGGGAAACTAGCGTTGGTGGCTATGAGCAGTTCTTC. The full variable domain, rest sourced from reference TRBV5-1 and TRBJ2-1, is KAGVTQTPRYLIKTRGQQVTLSCSPISGHRSVSWYQQTPGQGLQFLFEYFSETQRNKGNFPGRFSGRQFSNSRSEMNVSTLELGDSALYLCASGETSVGGYEQFFGPGTRLTVL.

The chain uses TRBV12-3 or TRBV12-4 and TRBJ2-5, with 9 bases identical to TRBD2. Unmatched junction bases numbered 7, after V lost 3 bases and J lost 2 bases. The CDR3 consists of 16 residues. CDR3 in amino acids: CASSFSGSAKQETQYF. In nucleotides, the CDR3 is TGTGCCAGCAGTTTTAGCGGGAGCGCTAAGCAAGAGACCCAGTACTTC.

This clonotype was picked up a small number of times. The V gene is TRBV12-3 or TRBV12-4, the J gene TRBJ1-2, with 8 bases fitting TRBD1. The ends lost 5 bases at V and 2 bases at J; junction bases unmatched: 1. CDR3 length: 13 residues. The CDR3 DNA is TGTGCCAGCAGTCGACAGGGGAACTATGGCTACACCTTC. Translation gives CASSRQGNYGYTF.

In its sample, this clonotype was seen a few times. The chain joins TRBV27 to TRBJ2-1; D could derive from TRBD1 or TRBD2 (5 bases each). This CDR3 is 14 amino acids long. The germline V gene has CDR1 MNHEY and CDR2 SMNVEV (reference sequence). V lost 3 bases and J 7 bases, leaving 13 bases between the germline ends. For the CDR3, the DNA is TGTGCCAGCAGTTTTCGGGGCAGGACAAATGAGCAGTTCTTC. It yields the protein CASSFRGRTNEQFF.

This clonotype was detected only a few times. The V call is TRBV20-1, the J call TRBJ2-1; TRBD1 might be the D (6 bases). The V end lost 3 bases, the J end lost 0 bases, and 12 bases lay between the germline ends. CDR3 length: 15 amino acids. Germline values: CDR1 DFQATT, CDR2 SNEGSKA (reference sequence). The CDR3 region has the DNA TGCAGTGCTAGTGGGGGCTACAGCTCCTACAATGAGCAGTTCTTC. This sequence encodes CSASGGYSSYNEQFF.

This CDR3 reads CASSYRVAGELFF. CDR3 coding DNA: TGTGCCAGCAGTTATCGGGTGGCCGGGGAGCTGTTTTTT. The V call is TRBV6-6, the J call TRBJ2-2; D is unresolved. Germline V gives CDR1 MNHNY, CDR2 SVGAGI (reference sequence). This CDR3 has 13 amino acids. V dropped 3 bases and J dropped 6 bases, with 8 bases sitting between them.

The chain combines TRBV2 with TRBJ2-3; TRBD2 matches 8 bases. Germline V gene sequence: CDR1 SNHLY, CDR2 FYNNEI. The CDR3 is made up of 13 amino acids. Losses at the gene ends were 6 bases for V and 6 bases for J; bases not matched to a gene: 5. In DNA form, the CDR3 reads TGTGCCAGCAGCAGCGGGGGACTGGATACGCAGTATTTT. Translated, it gives CASSSGGLDTQYF.

The chain carries TRBV20-1 and TRBJ2-3; D perhaps matches TRBD2 (6 bases). Looked up from germline, CDR1 is DFQATT and CDR2 is SNEGSKA (reference sequence). The CDR3 spans 15 residues. The V and J ends lost 3 bases and 2 bases respectively, with 15 bases between them. The CDR3 loop is CSASVSGRLTDTQYF. The CDR3 nucleotides are TGCAGTGCTAGTGTGAGCGGGCGCCTCACAGATACGCAGTATTTT.